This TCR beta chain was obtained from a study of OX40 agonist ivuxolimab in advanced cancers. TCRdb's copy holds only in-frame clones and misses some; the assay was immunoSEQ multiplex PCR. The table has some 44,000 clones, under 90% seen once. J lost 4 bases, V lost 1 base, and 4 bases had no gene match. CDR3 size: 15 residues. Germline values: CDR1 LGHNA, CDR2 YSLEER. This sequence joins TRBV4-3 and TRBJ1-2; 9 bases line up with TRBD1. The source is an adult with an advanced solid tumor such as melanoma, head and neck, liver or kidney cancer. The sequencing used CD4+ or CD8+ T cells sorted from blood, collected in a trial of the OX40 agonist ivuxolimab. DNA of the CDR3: TGCGCCAGCAGCCAAGGAACAGGGGGCGGCTATGGCTACACCTTC. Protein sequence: CASSQGTGGGYGYTF.